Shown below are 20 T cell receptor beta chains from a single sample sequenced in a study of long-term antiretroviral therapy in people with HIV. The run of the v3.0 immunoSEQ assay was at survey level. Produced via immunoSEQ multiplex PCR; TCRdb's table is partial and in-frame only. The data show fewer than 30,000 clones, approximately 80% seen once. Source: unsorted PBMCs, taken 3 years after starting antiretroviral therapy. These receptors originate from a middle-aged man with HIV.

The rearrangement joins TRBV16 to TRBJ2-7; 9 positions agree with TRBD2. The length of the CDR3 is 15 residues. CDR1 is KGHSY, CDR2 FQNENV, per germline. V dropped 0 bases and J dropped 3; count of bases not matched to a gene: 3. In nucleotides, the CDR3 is TGTGCCAGCAGCCAATCTGGGCGGGGGGGCTACGAGCAGTACTTC. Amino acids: CASSQSGRGGYEQYF.

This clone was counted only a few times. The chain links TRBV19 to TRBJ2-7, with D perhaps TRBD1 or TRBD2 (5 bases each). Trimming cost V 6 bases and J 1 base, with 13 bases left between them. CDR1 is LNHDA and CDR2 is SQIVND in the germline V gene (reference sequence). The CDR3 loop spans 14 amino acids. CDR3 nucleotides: TGTGCCAGTAGCCTGGGACCCATATCCTACGAGCAGTACTTC. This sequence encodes CASSLGPISYEQYF.

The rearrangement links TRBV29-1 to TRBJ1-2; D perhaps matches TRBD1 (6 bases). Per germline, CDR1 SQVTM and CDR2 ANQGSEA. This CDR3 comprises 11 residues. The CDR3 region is CGIRGNYGYTF. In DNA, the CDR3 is TGCGGCATCAGGGGAAACTATGGCTACACCTTC.

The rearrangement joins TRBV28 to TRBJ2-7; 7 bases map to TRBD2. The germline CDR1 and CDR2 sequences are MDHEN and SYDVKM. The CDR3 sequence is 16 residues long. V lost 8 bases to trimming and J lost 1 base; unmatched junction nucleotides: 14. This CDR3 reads CASCAVFKRDSYEQYF. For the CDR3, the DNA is TGTGCCAGCTGTGCCGTCTTTAAGCGGGATTCCTACGAGCAGTACTTC.

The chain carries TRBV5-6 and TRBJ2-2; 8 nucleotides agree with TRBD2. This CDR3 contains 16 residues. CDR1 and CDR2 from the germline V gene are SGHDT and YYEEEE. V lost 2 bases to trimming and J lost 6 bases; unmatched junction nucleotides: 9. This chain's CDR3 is CASSFYRSGGAGELFF. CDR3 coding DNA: TGTGCCAGCAGCTTCTATCGGTCGGGAGGGGCCGGGGAGCTGTTTTTT.

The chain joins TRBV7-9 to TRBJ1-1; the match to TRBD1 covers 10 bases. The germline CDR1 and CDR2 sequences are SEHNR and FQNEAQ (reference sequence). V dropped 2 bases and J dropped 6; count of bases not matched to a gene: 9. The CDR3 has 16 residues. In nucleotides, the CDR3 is TGTGCCAGCAGCTTACAAGACAGGGGGCCATTCGCTGAAGCTTTCTTT. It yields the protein CASSLQDRGPFAEAFF.

The CDR3 protein is CSASLETQYF. The CDR3 DNA sequence: TGCAGTGCTAGTTTGGAGACCCAGTACTTC. The chain couples TRBV20-1 to TRBJ2-5; D gene ambiguous. Per germline, CDR1 DFQATT and CDR2 SNEGSKA (reference sequence). Trimming took off 3 bases at V and 5 bases at J, with 4 bases between the two ends. The CDR3 extends over 10 amino acids.

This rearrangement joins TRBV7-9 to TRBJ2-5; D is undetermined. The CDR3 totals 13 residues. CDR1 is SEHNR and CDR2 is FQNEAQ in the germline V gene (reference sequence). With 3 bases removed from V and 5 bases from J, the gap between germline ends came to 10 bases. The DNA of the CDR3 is TGTGCCAGCAGCTTCCCCCTAGGGGAGACCCAGTACTTC. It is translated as CASSFPLGETQYF. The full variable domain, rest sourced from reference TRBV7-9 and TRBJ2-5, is DTGVSQNPRHKITKRGQNVTFRCDPISEHNRLYWYRQTLGQGPEFLTYFQNEAQLEKSRLLSDRFSAERPKGSFSTLEIQRTEQGDSAMYLCASSFPLGETQYFGPGTRLLVL.

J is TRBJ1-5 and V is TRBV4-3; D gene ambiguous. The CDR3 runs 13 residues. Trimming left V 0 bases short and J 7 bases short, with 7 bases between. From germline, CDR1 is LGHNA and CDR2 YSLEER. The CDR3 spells CASSQDIEQPQHF. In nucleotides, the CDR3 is TGCGCCAGCAGCCAAGATATTGAACAGCCCCAGCATTTT.

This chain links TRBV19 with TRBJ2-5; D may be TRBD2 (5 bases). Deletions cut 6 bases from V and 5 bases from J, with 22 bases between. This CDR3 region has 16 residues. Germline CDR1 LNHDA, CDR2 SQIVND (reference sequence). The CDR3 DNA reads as TGTGCCAGTAGCCACTTCTACCAGGTCGGGGAGGAGACCCAGTACTTC. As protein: CASSHFYQVGEETQYF.

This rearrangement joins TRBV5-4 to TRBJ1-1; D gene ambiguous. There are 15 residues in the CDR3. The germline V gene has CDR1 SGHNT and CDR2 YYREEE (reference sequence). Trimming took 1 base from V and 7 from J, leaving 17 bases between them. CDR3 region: CASSLKGTPEVEAFF. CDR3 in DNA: TGTGCCAGCAGCTTGAAGGGTACCCCCGAAGTTGAAGCTTTCTTT.

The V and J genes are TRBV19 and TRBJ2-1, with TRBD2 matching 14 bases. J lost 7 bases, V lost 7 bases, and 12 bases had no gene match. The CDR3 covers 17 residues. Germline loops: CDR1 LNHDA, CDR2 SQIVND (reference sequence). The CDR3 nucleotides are TGTGCCAGTAAAGAGAAGACTAGCGGGAGGGAGGGGAATGAGCAGTTCTTC. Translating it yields CASKEKTSGREGNEQFF.

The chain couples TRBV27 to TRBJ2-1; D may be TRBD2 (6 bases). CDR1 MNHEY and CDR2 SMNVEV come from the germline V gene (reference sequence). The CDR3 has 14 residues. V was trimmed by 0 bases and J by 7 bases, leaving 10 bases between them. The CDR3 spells CASSLSGSGNEQFF. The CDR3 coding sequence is TGTGCCAGCAGTTTATCCGGGAGCGGGAATGAGCAGTTCTTC.

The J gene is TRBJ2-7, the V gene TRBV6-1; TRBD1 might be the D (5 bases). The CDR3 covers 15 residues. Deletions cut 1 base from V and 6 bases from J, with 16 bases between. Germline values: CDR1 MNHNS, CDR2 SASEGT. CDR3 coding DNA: TGTGCCAGCAGTGAAGTCCTGGGGCCCCTAGGCGAGCAGTACTTC. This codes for CASSEVLGPLGEQYF.

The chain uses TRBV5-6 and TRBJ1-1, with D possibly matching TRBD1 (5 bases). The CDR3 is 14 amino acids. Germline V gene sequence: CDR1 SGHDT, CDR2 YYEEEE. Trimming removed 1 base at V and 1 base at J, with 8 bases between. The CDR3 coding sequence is TGTGCCAGCAGCTTGCTTGGACAGAACACTGAAGCTTTCTTT. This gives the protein CASSLLGQNTEAFF.

Here the CDR3 DNA reads TGCGCCAGCAGCCCATCAGGGGGCGCTCACTATGGCTACACCTTC. Protein: CASSPSGGAHYGYTF. The chain employs TRBV4-1 and TRBJ1-2, with TRBD1 identical over 8 bases. Germline V gene sequence: CDR1 MGHRA, CDR2 YSYEKL. The CDR3 is made up of 15 amino acids. Trimming took 4 bases from V and 3 from J; bases not matched to a gene: 7.

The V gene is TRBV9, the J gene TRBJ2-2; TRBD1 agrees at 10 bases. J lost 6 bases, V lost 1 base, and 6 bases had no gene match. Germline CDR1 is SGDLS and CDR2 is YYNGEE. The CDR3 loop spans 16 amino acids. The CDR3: CASSVRQGARAGELFF. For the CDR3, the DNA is TGTGCCAGCAGCGTACGACAGGGGGCAAGAGCCGGGGAGCTGTTTTTT.

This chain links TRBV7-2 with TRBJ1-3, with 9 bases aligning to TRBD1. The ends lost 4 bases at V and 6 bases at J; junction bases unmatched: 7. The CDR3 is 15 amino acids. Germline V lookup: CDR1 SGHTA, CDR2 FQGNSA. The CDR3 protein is CASSSAGTGKNTIYF. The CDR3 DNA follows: TGTGCCAGCAGCTCCGCCGGGACAGGGAAAAACACCATATATTTT. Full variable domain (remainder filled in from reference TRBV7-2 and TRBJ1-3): GAGVSQSPSNKVTEKGKDVELRCDPISGHTALYWYRQSLGQGLEFLIYFQGNSAPDKSGLPSDRFSAERTGGSVSTLTIQRTQQEDSAVYLCASSSAGTGKNTIYFGEGSWLTVV.

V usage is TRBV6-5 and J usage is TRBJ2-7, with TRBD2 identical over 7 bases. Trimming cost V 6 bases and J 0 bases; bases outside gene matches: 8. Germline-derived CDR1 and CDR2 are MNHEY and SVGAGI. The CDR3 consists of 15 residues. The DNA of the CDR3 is TGTGCCAGCAGAACATGGGGGGGGAGCTCCTACGAGCAGTACTTC. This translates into CASRTWGGSSYEQYF.

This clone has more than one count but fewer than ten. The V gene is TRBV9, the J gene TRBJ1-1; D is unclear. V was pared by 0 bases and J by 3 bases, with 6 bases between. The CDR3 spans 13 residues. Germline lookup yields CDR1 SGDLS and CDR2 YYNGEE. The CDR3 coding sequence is TGTGCCAGCAGCGTAGTTTCGGACACTGAAGCTTTCTTT. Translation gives CASSVVSDTEAFF.